This entry is about one TCR beta chain. The record originates from a study of blood T cell repertoires in COVID-19. The CDR3 length is 15 residues. J gave up 7 bases and V 6 bases, and 10 bases lay outside the gene matches. Per the germline V gene, CDR1 is MNHEY and CDR2 is SVGEGT. TCRdb keeps only in-frame clones here, not all; method: immunoSEQ multiplex PCR. The table records approximately 340,000 clones, about 83% of them present only once. The receptor was derived from a man younger than 40 with active or convalescent COVID-19. The chain employs TRBV6-2 or TRBV6-3 and TRBJ1-4, with 8 bases aligning to TRBD1. The specimen sequenced was peripheral blood. For the CDR3, the DNA is TGTGCCAGCAGCTCCCCCGGACAGGGTCGTGAAAAACTGTTTTTT. Residues: CASSSPGQGREKLFF.